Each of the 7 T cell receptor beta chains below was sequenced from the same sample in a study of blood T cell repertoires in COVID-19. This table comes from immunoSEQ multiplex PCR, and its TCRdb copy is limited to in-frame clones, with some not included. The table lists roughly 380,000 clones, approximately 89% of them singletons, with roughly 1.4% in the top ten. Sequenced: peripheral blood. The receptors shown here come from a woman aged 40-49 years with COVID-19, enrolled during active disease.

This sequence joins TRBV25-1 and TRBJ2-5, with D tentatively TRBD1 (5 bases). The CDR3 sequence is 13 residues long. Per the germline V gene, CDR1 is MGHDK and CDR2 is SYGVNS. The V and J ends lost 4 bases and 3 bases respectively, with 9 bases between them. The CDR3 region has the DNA TGTGCCAGCAGTGCAGGGTCTAAAGAGACCCAGTACTTC. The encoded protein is CASSAGSKETQYF.

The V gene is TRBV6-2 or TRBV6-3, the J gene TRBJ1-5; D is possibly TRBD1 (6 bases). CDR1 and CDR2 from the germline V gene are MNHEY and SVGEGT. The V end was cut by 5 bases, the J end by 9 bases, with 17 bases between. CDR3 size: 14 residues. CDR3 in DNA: TGTGCCAGCAGTCTAGACAGGTCTTGGCTGCCCCAGCATTTT. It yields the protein CASSLDRSWLPQHF.

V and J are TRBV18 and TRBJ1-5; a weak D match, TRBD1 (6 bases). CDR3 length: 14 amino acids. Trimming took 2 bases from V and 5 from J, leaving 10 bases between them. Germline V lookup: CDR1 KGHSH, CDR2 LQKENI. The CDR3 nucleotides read TGTGCCAGCTCACCAGCACAGGGCTATCAGCCCCAGCATTTT. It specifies CASSPAQGYQPQHF.

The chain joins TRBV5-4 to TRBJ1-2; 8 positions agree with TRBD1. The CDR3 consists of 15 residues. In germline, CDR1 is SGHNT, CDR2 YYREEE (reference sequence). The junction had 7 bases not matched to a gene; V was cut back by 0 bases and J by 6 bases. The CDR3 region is CASSLGGQADHGYTF. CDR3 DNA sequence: TGTGCCAGCAGCTTGGGGGGACAGGCCGACCATGGCTACACCTTC.

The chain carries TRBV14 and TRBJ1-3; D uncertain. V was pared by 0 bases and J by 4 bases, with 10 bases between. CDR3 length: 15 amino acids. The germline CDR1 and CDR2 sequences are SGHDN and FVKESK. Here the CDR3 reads CASSQDGGRGNTIYF. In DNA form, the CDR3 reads TGTGCCAGCAGCCAAGACGGAGGCCGCGGAAACACCATATATTTT.

Here the CDR3 reads CAWSRRGQGRNQPQHF. The CDR3 DNA follows: TGTGCCTGGAGTAGAAGGGGACAGGGGCGCAATCAGCCCCAGCATTTT. This chain links TRBV30 with TRBJ1-5; 10 bases align to TRBD1. Germline CDR1 GTSNPN, CDR2 SVGIG (reference sequence). Losses at the gene ends were 2 bases for V and 2 bases for J; bases not matched to a gene: 6. The CDR3 sequence is 16 residues long.

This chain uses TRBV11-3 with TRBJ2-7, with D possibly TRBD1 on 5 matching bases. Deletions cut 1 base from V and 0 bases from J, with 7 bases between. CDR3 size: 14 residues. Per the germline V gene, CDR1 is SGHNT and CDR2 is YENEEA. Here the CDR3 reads CASSLGGSSYEQYF. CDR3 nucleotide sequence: TGTGCCAGCAGCTTAGGGGGCAGCTCCTACGAGCAGTACTTC. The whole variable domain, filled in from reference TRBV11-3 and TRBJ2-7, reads EAGVVQSPRYKIIEKKQPVAFWCNPISGHNTLYWYLQNLGQGPELLIRYENEEAVDDSQLPKDRFSAERLKGVDSTLKIQPAELGDSAVYLCASSLGGSSYEQYFGPGTRLTVT.